The present entry profiles one TCR beta chain with its context. Its antigen is as yet unknown. Repertoires were generated with immunoSEQ multiplex PCR, while TCRdb's copy carries only in-frame clones and drops some. Of about 2.2 million clones in the sample, just over 90% were seen once. Naive CD8 cells lacked CD45RO, underwent positive selection for CCR7 and left out terminally differentiated effector memory CD45RA+ cells. Germline CDR1 and CDR2: MNHEY and SMNVEV (reference sequence). The CDR3 length is 14 residues. V was cut by 0 bases and J by 5 bases, with 9 bases left in between. The data derive from a study of shared clonotypes between healthy human individuals. Study observations and caveats: Naive subsets typically showed greater estimated richness than memory subsets. Of the naive CD4 clonotypes, approximately 5% were shared across four donors. Rarefaction demonstrated incomplete sorted-subset sequencing despite large depth.

Specimen: naive CD8+ T cells from PBMCs. J is TRBJ2-3 and V is TRBV27, with unresolved D. This clonotype originated in a man aged 18-30 years in good health. Some clones in this sample may be carry-over from other donors' samples. The CDR3 region is CASSLSEKIDTQYF. Here the CDR3 DNA reads TGTGCCAGCAGTTTATCGGAAAAAATAGATACGCAGTATTTT.